These 21 T cell receptor beta chains were all obtained from the same sample, sequenced in a study of molecular identifiers for immune sequencing clone quantification. Each CDR3 protein is one row after TCRdb ran MiXCR on the PCR reads. The sample contains 490,000 or so distinct CDR3 sequences, 20% to 25% of which appear only once. The sample was naive CD8+ T cells from blood, with Jurkat cell RNA spiked in. Subset given: FACS-sorted CD8+CD4-CCR7+CD45RA+ naive T cells. The receptors here all came from a human donor in good health. Some libraries in this study had Jurkat cell RNA spiked in.

This chain connects TRBV7-2 to TRBJ2-5; 8 bases map to TRBD1. V shed 3 bases and J 2 bases; nucleotides not matched to a gene: 14. CDR3 length: 18 amino acids. The germline CDR1 and CDR2 sequences are SGHTA and FQGNSA. This chain's CDR3 is CASSFWGSRGQRQETQYF. The CDR3 DNA reads as TGTGCCAGCAGCTTCTGGGGTAGCAGGGGGCAGAGGCAAGAGACCCAGTACTTC.

With respect to this clonotype: Compared with germline, one end of the junction differs, possibly owing to a read error. The V and J genes are TRBV7-9 and TRBJ1-1; D is uncertain. The length of the CDR3 is 12 residues. Germline CDR1 and CDR2: SEHNR and FQNEAQ (reference sequence). CDR3 nucleotide sequence: TGTGCCAGCAGCTTTGGGAACGCTGAAGCTTTCTTT. Protein sequence: CASSFGNAEAFF.

This clonotype was counted many times. The CDR3 here is CATTNPPGLAGEDEQFF. CDR3 bases: TGTGCCACCACCAACCCACCGGGACTAGCGGGAGAGGATGAGCAGTTCTTC. The chain couples TRBV7-9 to TRBJ2-1; 14 bases agree with TRBD2. This CDR3 spans 17 amino acids. V was pared by 10 bases and J by 8 bases, with 16 bases of the junction left unmatched. Germline V gives CDR1 SEHNR, CDR2 FQNEAQ (reference sequence).

This clonotype was counted a few times. The V and J genes are TRBV3-1 and TRBJ2-3; D gene uncertain. Between the trimmed V and J ends, which lost 0 bases and 4 bases, there was a span of 5 bases. The CDR3 has 13 residues. Germline lookup yields CDR1 LGHDT and CDR2 YNNKEL (reference sequence). CDR3 nucleotide sequence: TGTGCCAGCAGCCAAGAAAGCGCAGATACGCAGTATTTT. Translated: CASSQESADTQYF.

The genes are TRBV19 and TRBJ2-7; D ambiguous. Deletions cut 2 bases from V and 2 bases from J, with 10 bases between. This CDR3 is 14 amino acids long. Germline V gene lookup returns CDR1 LNHDA and CDR2 SQIVND (reference sequence). DNA for the CDR3: TGTGCCAGTAGTATATCCCGAAACCCCTACGAGCAGTACTTC. Translating gives CASSISRNPYEQYF.

The chain links TRBV9 to TRBJ2-1; 7 bases are shared with TRBD1. The CDR3 loop spans 16 amino acids. The V segment lost 3 bases and the J segment 8 bases; nucleotides outside the gene matches: 14. Germline assignment: CDR1 SGDLS and CDR2 YYNGEE. This chain's CDR3 is CASSGRDSTKRYEQFF. DNA of the CDR3: TGTGCCAGCAGCGGCCGGGACAGTACGAAACGATATGAGCAGTTCTTC.

This clonotype was seen many times. The genes are TRBV30 and TRBJ2-2; TRBD1 agrees at 7 bases. The V gene's germline CDR1 is GTSNPN and CDR2 SVGIG (reference sequence). V dropped 1 base and J dropped 1; count of bases not matched to a gene: 3. This CDR3 spans 15 amino acids. This chain's CDR3 is CAWSDDRVNTGELFF. Here the CDR3 DNA reads TGTGCCTGGAGTGATGACAGGGTGAACACCGGGGAGCTGTTTTTT.

This clonotype came up a few times. The rearrangement joins TRBV3-1 to TRBJ2-1; D gene ambiguous. Trimming shortened V by 0 bases and J by 9 bases, and 18 bases separated the two germline ends. Germline V gene sequence: CDR1 LGHDT, CDR2 YNNKEL (reference sequence). The CDR3 is 16 residues long. The CDR3 DNA sequence: TGTGCCAGCAGCCAAGAAACCGCGTCGGTATTTGGTGAGCAGTTCTTC. Amino acids: CASSQETASVFGEQFF.

A word on this clonotype: A much larger clone differs by one base, so this may be a read error. The chain recombines TRBV7-9 with TRBJ2-2, with TRBD2 as a possible D gene (5 bases). Trimming took 8 bases from V and 3 from J, leaving 10 bases between them. Germline V gives CDR1 SEHNR, CDR2 FQNEAQ (reference sequence). The CDR3 totals 13 residues. Written as DNA, the CDR3 is TGTGCCAGCGGCCGGGATTACACCGGGGAGCTGTTTTTT. It yields the protein CASGRDYTGELFF.

The chain is built from TRBV6-5 and TRBJ2-5; 7 nucleotides line up with TRBD2. There are 15 residues in the CDR3. The V segment lost 2 bases and the J segment 5 bases; nucleotides outside the gene matches: 8. Germline CDR1 and CDR2: MNHEY and SVGAGI. The DNA for the CDR3 is TGTGCCAGCAGTTACGGGGCGGGAGTTTCGGAGACCCAGTACTTC. Protein product: CASSYGAGVSETQYF.

This clonotype was observed a handful of times. V is TRBV27 and J is TRBJ1-2; no clear D. The CDR3 totals 13 residues. The V gene's germline CDR1 is MNHEY and CDR2 SMNVEV (reference sequence). V shed 3 bases and J shed 3 bases, with 8 bases lying between them. The CDR3 DNA reads as TGTGCCAGCAGTTTGTCCGCTGACTATGGCTACACCTTC. Residues: CASSLSADYGYTF.

As for this clonotype: This CDR3 fails to terminate in the conserved phenylalanine or tryptophan, so it likely reflects a read error. This chain uses TRBV6-5 with TRBJ2-1, with D perhaps TRBD1 (6 bases). Germline lookup yields CDR1 MNHEY and CDR2 SVGAGI. The CDR3 contains 15 residues. CDR3 DNA: TGTGCCAGCAGTTACTCTGCAGGGACATACAACGAGCAGTTCTCC. This translates into CASSYSAGTYNEQFS.

This clonotype has more than one count but fewer than ten. This chain links TRBV6-2 or TRBV6-3 with TRBJ2-5; no firm D call. The germline gives CDR1 MNHEY, CDR2 SVGEGT. Trimming took off 8 bases at V and 0 bases at J, with 10 bases between the two ends. The CDR3 totals 13 residues. The DNA for the CDR3 is TGTGCCAGCGCCGACCCAGACCAAGAGACCCAGTACTTC. The encoded protein is CASADPDQETQYF.

Written as DNA, the CDR3 is TGTGCCAGCAGTTACGAAGGGGCCGGGACCTACAATGAGCAGTTCTTC. Its translation: CASSYEGAGTYNEQFF. The chain couples TRBV28 to TRBJ2-1; D is perhaps TRBD1 or TRBD2 (5 bases each). Germline loops: CDR1 MDHEN, CDR2 SYDVKM. V was clipped by 4 bases and J by 2 bases, with 15 bases between them. The CDR3 has 16 amino acids.

This clonotype has ten or more counts. This chain joins TRBV19 and TRBJ2-5, with D unclear. CDR1 is LNHDA, CDR2 SQIVND, per germline (reference sequence). Trimming pared 9 bases from V and 3 bases from J, leaving 8 bases between. This CDR3 spans 11 amino acids. CDR3 in amino acids: CASSIEETQYF. The CDR3 region has the DNA TGTGCCAGCAGCATAGAAGAGACCCAGTACTTC.

On this clonotype itself: A much more abundant neighbour one base away suggests this may be a read error. The chain carries TRBV6-6 and TRBJ2-7; unclear D gene. In germline, CDR1 is MNHNY, CDR2 SVGAGI (reference sequence). Trimming removed 2 bases at V and 2 bases at J, with 10 bases between. The CDR3 is 14 amino acids. CDR3 sequence: CASSYIGSTYEQYF. The CDR3 nucleotides read TGTGCCAGCAGTTACATAGGGTCCACCTACGAGCAGTACTTC.

This clonotype has only a few counts. The chain carries TRBV7-9 and TRBJ2-3, with TRBD1 identical over 8 bases. The CDR3 sequence is 17 residues long. J lost 1 base, V lost 0 bases, and 6 bases had no gene match. Germline CDR1 SEHNR, CDR2 FQNEAQ (reference sequence). The CDR3 spells CASSLAETGEGTDTQYF. The CDR3 DNA reads TGTGCCAGCAGCTTAGCGGAGACAGGGGAGGGCACAGATACGCAGTATTTT.

For this clonotype: This clone may be a read error of a much larger clone one base away. In this CDR3 the conserved last residue, phenylalanine or tryptophan, is missing, so a read error is likely. The V call is TRBV6-6, the J call TRBJ1-2, with 9 bases that match TRBD1. Per the germline V gene, CDR1 is MNHNY and CDR2 is SVGAGI (reference sequence). J was trimmed by 3 bases and V by 8 bases; bases with no gene match: 4. This CDR3 region has 13 residues. CDR3 nucleotide sequence: TGTGCCAGCGAACACAGGGGGCACTATGGCTACACCCTC. Translating gives CASEHRGHYGYTL.

This clonotype was observed at least ten times. The chain joins TRBV4-1 to TRBJ1-1; a weak D match, TRBD1 (5 bases). CDR3 length equals 15 residues. The V end lost 1 base, the J end lost 4 bases, and 13 bases lay between the germline ends. Germline values: CDR1 MGHRA, CDR2 YSYEKL. The CDR3 sequence is CASSQVLGGFTEAFF. As DNA, the CDR3 is TGCGCCAGCAGCCAAGTCCTTGGGGGATTCACTGAAGCTTTCTTT.

In this sample, this clonotype turned up a few times. The chain uses TRBV4-3 and TRBJ1-6; tentatively, D is TRBD1 (5 bases). The CDR3 is made up of 16 amino acids. V lost 1 base and J 4 bases, leaving 11 bases between the germline ends. Germline lookup yields CDR1 LGHNA and CDR2 YSLEER. The CDR3 loop reads CASSQAWGFYNSPLHF. The CDR3, as DNA: TGCGCCAGCAGCCAAGCTTGGGGGTTTTATAATTCACCCCTCCACTTT.

The chain recombines TRBV9 with TRBJ2-3; 9 bases align to TRBD1. Per the germline V gene, CDR1 is SGDLS and CDR2 is YYNGEE. The CDR3 covers 15 residues. The J segment lost 4 bases and the V segment lost 4 bases, leaving 7 bases of the junction unmatched. This CDR3 reads CASSTQGATADTQYF. The CDR3 nucleotides read TGTGCCAGCAGCACACAGGGGGCGACCGCAGATACGCAGTATTTT. Using reference TRBV9 and TRBJ2-3 for the parts outside the CDR3, the full variable domain is DSGVTQTPKHLITATGQRVTLRCSPRSGDLSVYWYQQSLDQGLQFLIQYYNGEERAKGNILERFSAQQFPDLHSELNLSSLELGDSALYFCASSTQGATADTQYFGPGTRLTVL.